Presented here are 25 T cell receptor beta chains from one specimen sequenced in a study of Ad26.COV2.S vaccination and SARS-CoV-2 variants. Only in-frame clones appear in the TCRdb table, and some are missing; sequencing was by immunoSEQ multiplex PCR. The sample has 380,000 or so clones, about 87% seen once. Treatment meaning: about 20 received Ad26.COV2.S at low or high dose, single or two shots; about 5 received placebo; per-sample allocation not given. Vaccine and placebo recipients were sampled on day 63 after the first injection. Material: peripheral blood, obtained in a trial of Ad26.COV2.S vaccine versus placebo. These receptors came from a person between 18 and 65 years old who received the Ad26.COV2.S COVID-19 vaccine or a placebo.

This clone was recorded only once. Here the CDR3 reads CASSKGSRTEAFF. For the CDR3, the DNA is TGCGCCAGCAGTAAGGGGAGTCGCACTGAAGCTTTCTTT. This chain connects TRBV4-3 to TRBJ1-1, with a weak D call TRBD1 (5 bases). This CDR3 is 13 amino acids long. Germline V gene data show CDR1 as LGHNA and CDR2 as YSLEER. V lost 6 bases and J lost 4, with 12 bases in between.

The chain links TRBV4-2 to TRBJ2-2; 9 nucleotides align to TRBD2. The germline V gene encodes CDR1 LGHNA and CDR2 YNFKEQ. The CDR3 sequence is 15 residues long. The J segment lost 4 bases and the V segment lost 4 bases, leaving 4 bases of the junction unmatched. DNA of the CDR3: TGTGCCAGCAGCCTAGCGGGAGAAGGCACCGGGGAGCTGTTTTTT. Amino acids: CASSLAGEGTGELFF.

This chain links TRBV30 with TRBJ2-7; the match to TRBD1 covers 8 bases. V dropped 5 bases and J dropped 4; count of bases not matched to a gene: 1. The CDR3 has 11 residues. Germline CDR1 reads GTSNPN; CDR2 reads SVGIG (reference sequence). CDR3 loop: CAWQGAYEQYF. In nucleotides, the CDR3 is TGTGCCTGGCAGGGGGCATACGAGCAGTACTTC.

The chain is built from TRBV28 and TRBJ2-4, with 7 bases fitting TRBD1. This CDR3 region has 20 residues. Germline V gene lookup returns CDR1 MDHEN and CDR2 SYDVKM. Losses at the gene ends were 8 bases for V and 2 bases for J; bases not matched to a gene: 24. Here the CDR3 reads CASPPFEGTVGSFTKNIQYF. In nucleotides, the CDR3 is TGTGCCAGCCCACCGTTTGAAGGGACAGTGGGGTCCTTTACCAAAAACATTCAGTACTTC.

This chain joins TRBV7-2 and TRBJ1-5; D ambiguous. There are 16 residues in the CDR3. The V and J ends lost 0 bases and 7 bases respectively, with 16 bases between them. Germline V lookup: CDR1 SGHTA, CDR2 FQGNSA. The CDR3 spells CASSLAGFGMKQPQHF. For the CDR3, the DNA is TGTGCCAGCAGCTTAGCAGGTTTCGGGATGAAACAGCCCCAGCATTTT.

The gene calls are TRBV29-1 and TRBJ2-5; 9 bases map to TRBD2. CDR3 size: 14 residues. Trimming cost V 1 base and J 5 bases; bases outside gene matches: 5. Germline lookup yields CDR1 SQVTM and CDR2 ANQGSEA. DNA of the CDR3: TGCAGCGTTGAAGTGGGACTAGCTGTGGAGACCCAGTACTTC. Encoded protein: CSVEVGLAVETQYF.

CDR3 coding DNA: TGTGCCACCAGCAGAGAAGGGCAGGGGGTAAATCAGCCCCAGCATTTT. Translating gives CATSREGQGVNQPQHF. J is TRBJ1-5 and V is TRBV15, with 7 nucleotides matching TRBD1. V gave up 0 bases and J gave up 4 bases; unmatched junction bases: 6. CDR1 LNHNV and CDR2 YYDKDF come from the germline V gene (reference sequence). The CDR3 contains 16 residues. The full variable domain, its missing parts supplied by reference TRBV15 and TRBJ1-5, is DAMVIQNPRYQVTQFGKPVTLSCSQTLNHNVMYWYQQKSSQAPKLLFHYYDKDFNNEADTPDNFQSRRPNTSFCFLDIRSPGLGDTAMYLCATSREGQGVNQPQHFGDGTRLSIL.

V and J are TRBV7-6 and TRBJ2-1, with D perhaps matching TRBD2 (6 bases). Trimming stripped 1 base from V and 10 bases from J, with 11 bases between. The V gene's germline CDR1 is SGHVS and CDR2 FNYEAQ. This CDR3 is 13 amino acids long. The CDR3 bases are TGTGCCAGCAGCTTAGAGGTGGGGGGAGAGCAGTTCTTC. Translating gives CASSLEVGGEQFF.

The chain uses TRBV4-3 and TRBJ2-7; no reliable D call. There are 16 residues in the CDR3. Trimming cost V 0 bases and J 1 base, with 13 bases left between them. From germline, CDR1 is LGHNA and CDR2 YSLEER. The CDR3 sequence: CASSQDGPKASYEQYF. In DNA form, the CDR3 reads TGCGCCAGCAGCCAAGATGGGCCGAAGGCTTCCTACGAGCAGTACTTC.

The chain is built from TRBV18 and TRBJ1-2; TRBD1 matches 9 bases. V lost 2 bases, J lost 1 base, and 8 bases stayed unmatched. This CDR3 spans 17 amino acids. Germline assignment: CDR1 KGHSH and CDR2 LQKENI. The CDR3 loop reads CASSPAGQGSLNYGYTF. In DNA, the CDR3 is TGTGCCAGCTCACCAGCGGGACAGGGCTCCCTTAACTATGGCTACACCTTC. Variable domain in full (rest from reference TRBV18 and TRBJ1-2): NAGVMQNPRHLVRRRGQEARLRCSPMKGHSHVYWYRQLPEEGLKFMVYLQKENIIDESGMPKERFSAEFPKEGPSILRIQQVVRGDSAAYFCASSPAGQGSLNYGYTFGSGTRLTVV.

This clone was seen more than once but under ten times. This chain uses TRBV10-3 with TRBJ1-5; 9 bases fit TRBD1. Germline assignment: CDR1 ENHRY and CDR2 SYGVKD. V lost 4 bases and J lost 4; bases outside the gene matches: 5. The CDR3 consists of 15 residues. In nucleotides, the CDR3 is TGTGCCATCAGTGTTGGGACAGGGTCAAATCAGCCCCAGCATTTT. Translation gives CAISVGTGSNQPQHF.

The chain uses TRBV7-9 and TRBJ2-1, with a tentative D call TRBD2 (6 bases). Germline CDR1 reads SEHNR; CDR2 reads FQNEAQ (reference sequence). This CDR3 contains 13 residues. The ends were cut back, 3 bases at V and 6 bases at J, with 9 bases in the middle. The CDR3 DNA is TGTGCCAGCAGCTTTCGACTAGTCAATGAGCAGTTCTTC. Translating gives CASSFRLVNEQFF.

The chain employs TRBV28 and TRBJ1-1; TRBD1 aligns across 8 bases. V lost 7 bases and J lost 0; bases outside the gene matches: 7. The CDR3 consists of 15 residues. Germline CDR1 reads MDHEN; CDR2 reads SYDVKM. The CDR3 reads CASTSDRVVNTEAFF. CDR3 DNA sequence: TGTGCCAGCACCTCGGACAGGGTCGTGAACACTGAAGCTTTCTTT.

The gene calls are TRBV9 and TRBJ2-7; D gene ambiguous. The V end was cut by 3 bases, the J end by 0 bases, with 7 bases between. This CDR3 region has 13 residues. The germline CDR1 and CDR2 sequences are SGDLS and YYNGEE. For the CDR3, the DNA is TGTGCCAGCAGCGGGTCGGCCTCCTACGAGCAGTACTTC. It specifies CASSGSASYEQYF.

V is TRBV27 and J is TRBJ1-2, with 9 nucleotides matching TRBD1. Germline values: CDR1 MNHEY, CDR2 SMNVEV (reference sequence). The CDR3 has 15 amino acids. V lost 2 bases and J lost 5; bases outside the gene matches: 6. The CDR3 region is CASSLLGQGAYGYTF. The CDR3 DNA sequence: TGTGCCAGCAGTTTACTGGGACAGGGCGCATATGGCTACACCTTC.

The genes are TRBV10-3 and TRBJ1-2; weak D call: TRBD1 (6 bases). V lost 4 bases, J lost 7 bases, and 10 bases lay in between. Germline V gene data show CDR1 as ENHRY and CDR2 as SYGVKD. The CDR3 is 12 residues long. The CDR3 reads CAISATGGGYTF. The CDR3 coding sequence is TGTGCCATCAGTGCGACAGGAGGTGGCTACACCTTC.

In DNA, the CDR3 is TGTGCCAGTAGTATTAATAGCGGGATTGATACGCAGTATTTT. Its translation: CASSINSGIDTQYF. The genes are TRBV19 and TRBJ2-3; 8 bases fit TRBD2. This CDR3 has 14 amino acids. V dropped 3 bases and J dropped 6; count of bases not matched to a gene: 5. Per germline, CDR1 LNHDA and CDR2 SQIVND (reference sequence).

The CDR3 DNA follows: TGTGCCAGCAGTTCCCCGGTATGGCAGGCCAATAAAGAAGGCACCGGGGAGCTGTTTTTT. Protein product: CASSSPVWQANKEGTGELFF. The chain joins TRBV27 to TRBJ2-2; D gene ambiguous. Germline CDR1 and CDR2: MNHEY and SMNVEV (reference sequence). Trimming shortened V by 4 bases and J by 4 bases, and 28 bases separated the two germline ends. The CDR3 is made up of 20 amino acids.

The J gene is TRBJ1-4, the V gene TRBV9; TRBD1 matches 8 bases. The CDR3 is made up of 15 amino acids. CDR1 and CDR2 (germline): SGDLS, YYNGEE. V shed 0 bases, J shed 6 bases, and the junction held 4 bases outside the gene matches. CDR3: CASSVDSGGDEKLFF. The CDR3 bases are TGTGCCAGCAGCGTAGATTCAGGGGGCGATGAAAAACTGTTTTTT.

The chain links TRBV19 to TRBJ2-1, with D unresolved. V lost 6 bases and J 9 bases, leaving 18 bases between the germline ends. The CDR3 spans 14 residues. Germline V gene sequence: CDR1 LNHDA, CDR2 SQIVND (reference sequence). In DNA form, the CDR3 reads TGTGCCAGTAGCGACCAAGGCCTTACGGCTGAGCAGTTCTTC. Translating gives CASSDQGLTAEQFF.

The rearrangement joins TRBV3-1 (or the pseudogene TRBV3-2) to TRBJ2-4; D is uncertain. Per the germline V gene, CDR1 is LGHDT and CDR2 is YNNKEL (reference sequence). CDR3 length: 16 residues. Trimming removed 0 bases at V and 3 bases at J, with 12 bases between. Written as DNA, the CDR3 is TGTGCCAGCAGCCAAGAAGGTGGGTCAGGCAAAAACATTCAGTACTTC. It yields the protein CASSQEGGSGKNIQYF.

V usage is TRBV10-3 and J usage is TRBJ2-2; no definite D call. CDR1 is ENHRY, CDR2 SYGVKD, per germline. Trimming cost V 5 bases and J 5 bases, with 12 bases left between them. The CDR3 is 14 amino acids. CDR3 residues: CAISKGSKTGELFF. The CDR3, as DNA: TGTGCCATCAGTAAGGGTAGTAAGACCGGGGAGCTGTTTTTT.

V is TRBV23-1 and J is TRBJ2-7; TRBD1 aligns across 8 bases. TRBV23-1 is known as an ORF, though its function is uncertain. This CDR3 is built from 13 residues. Germline trimming cut 10 bases from V and 5 bases from J; bases unmatched to any gene: 10. Written as DNA, the CDR3 is TGCGCCACCGGACACAGGGGGATCCACGAGCAGTACTTC. Amino acid sequence: CATGHRGIHEQYF.

This clone was detected a few times. The chain has TRBV27 and TRBJ1-2; no definite D call. Trimming removed 8 bases from V and 0 bases from J, with 16 bases in between. The CDR3 length is 15 residues. Germline CDR1 and CDR2: MNHEY and SMNVEV (reference sequence). DNA of the CDR3: TGTGCCAGCCGACCCGGAGTGGGAGCTAACTATGGCTACACCTTC. Translation: CASRPGVGANYGYTF.

This rearrangement joins TRBV9 to TRBJ1-1; no reliable D call. Per the germline V gene, CDR1 is SGDLS and CDR2 is YYNGEE. The CDR3 sequence is 13 residues long. The ends were cut back, 2 bases at V and 0 bases at J, with 5 bases in the middle. CDR3 DNA: TGTGCCAGCAGCGTCCAGCTGAACACTGAAGCTTTCTTT. Its protein is CASSVQLNTEAFF.